These 32 T cell receptor beta chains came from one sample sequenced in a study of tissue T cells after allogeneic stem cell transplantation. Noted time point: mouse harvest day 7 after allogeneic transplant. Mouse grafts combined 10^7 T-cell-depleted bone marrow cells with 10^6 splenic CD5+ T cells. Method: immunoSEQ multiplex PCR; TCRdb's copy keeps in-frame clones and lacks some. The sample records roughly 7,100 clones, more than 40% being singletons. The sample consisted of gut tissue. All receptors derive from a female BALB/c mouse given C57BL/6 T cells with graft-versus-host disease after an allogeneic hematopoietic cell transplant.

This clone was detected only once. Germline and genes: mouse. Read sequence stops 1 residue before the CDR3 end, and the germline J gene provides the missing end. This rearrangement joins TRBV26 to TRBJ1-6; D gene ambiguous. TRBJ1-6 belongs to the ORF category, with a function that is uncertain. Germline lookup yields CDR1 KGHPV and CDR2 FQNQEV (reference sequence). Trimming took off 2 bases at V and 0 bases at J, with 5 bases between the two ends. This CDR3 is 15 amino acids long. CDR3 bases read: TGTGCCAGCAGTCTGACAGATTCCTATAATTCGCCCCTCTAC. Its protein is CASSLTDSYNSPLY. The full CDR3 protein reads CASSLTDSYNSPLYF.

Comment on this clone: Germline and genes: mouse. Partial CDR3 DNA: TGTGCCTGGAGTCTAGGCTGGGGGGGCGCGATAAGCACCTTGTAC. Protein sequence: CAWSLGWGGAISTLY. The whole CDR3 region reads CAWSLGWGGAISTLYF. V is TRBV31 and J is TRBJ2-4, with TRBD2 matching 10 bases. The CDR3 end is not reached by the read, which stops 1 residue before it; the germline J gene fills it in. The V gene's germline CDR1 is GKSSPN and CDR2 SITVG. V was clipped by 0 bases and J by 8 bases; unmatched bases: 11. This CDR3 spans 16 amino acids.

To note about this clone: Gene and germline names: mouse. The sequence runs out 1 residue before the end of the CDR3; the remainder is reconstructed from the germline J gene. V and J are TRBV20 and TRBJ2-2, with 7 bases lining up with TRBD2. This CDR3 has 15 amino acids. The trim removed 0 bases at V and 1 base at J, leaving 2 bases unmatched. Germline-derived CDR1 and CDR2 are GFQATS and STVNSAI. The covered CDR3 bases are TGTGGTGCTAGGGACTGGGGGAAAAACACCGGGCAGCTCTAC. Its translation is CGARDWGKNTGQLY. The entire CDR3 protein reads CGARDWGKNTGQLYF.

Notes on this clone: Gene names are the mouse ones. Sequencing ends 1 residue short of the CDR3 end; the germline J gene provides the rest. The gene calls are TRBV31 and TRBJ2-1; 12 bases map to TRBD2. V trimming: 2 bases; J trimming: 3 bases; junction bases outside the gene matches: 5. CDR1 is GKSSPN and CDR2 is SITVG in the germline V gene. CDR3 size: 16 residues. The covered CDR3 bases are TGTGCCTGGAGTTCGGGACTGGGGGGCCTCTATGCTGAGCAGTTC. This codes for CAWSSGLGGLYAEQF. The full-length CDR3 reads as CAWSSGLGGLYAEQFF.

Turning to this clone: Gene names refer to mouse genes. Read data end 1 residue before the CDR3 end; the end is taken from the germline J gene. The chain combines TRBV15 with TRBJ1-1, with D uncertain. Germline-derived CDR1 and CDR2 are SGHND and FRSKSL. CDR3 length: 15 amino acids. Between the trimmed V and J ends, which lost 2 bases and 0 bases, there was a span of 10 bases. This CDR3 is CASSLRDRSNTEVFF. The CDR3 bases that were read are TGTGCCAGCAGTTTAAGGGATAGGTCAAACACAGAAGTCTTC.

This clone appeared a few times. The gene symbols are mouse symbols. Sequencing ends 1 residue short of the CDR3 end; the germline J gene provides the rest. The J gene is TRBJ1-3, the V gene TRBV26, with a weak D call TRBD1 (5 bases). CDR1 and CDR2 from the germline V gene are KGHPV and FQNQEV (reference sequence). Trimming pared 0 bases from V and 0 bases from J, leaving 9 bases between. The CDR3 loop spans 16 amino acids. CDR3 protein: CASSLSQGGSGNTLYF. CDR3 DNA (partial): TGTGCCAGCAGTCTGTCGCAGGGAGGTTCTGGAAATACGCTCTAT.

This clone is deemed large (0.1 to 1%). Gene and germline names: mouse. With the read ending 1 residue before the CDR3 end, the germline J gene is used to fill in that end. This chain joins TRBV29 and TRBJ2-5; D remains ambiguous. This CDR3 comprises 10 residues. Trimming left V 5 bases short and J 8 bases short, with 5 bases between. Per germline, CDR1 MSHET and CDR2 SYDVDS. The CDR3 DNA, read in part, is TGTGCTAGCAGTGCCGGCACCCAGTAC. Residues: CASSAGTQY. The whole CDR3 reads CASSAGTQYF.

Details on this clone: Gene names and germline refer to mouse. The CDR3 extends 1 residue past the end of the read, so its final part is completed from the germline J gene. The gene calls are TRBV29 and TRBJ1-6; TRBD1 matches at 11 bases. TRBJ1-6 is an ORF; its function is uncertain. CDR1 and CDR2 (germline): MSHET, SYDVDS. CDR3 length: 16 amino acids. With V trimmed by 4 bases and J by 3 bases, 2 bases remained unmatched. CDR3 DNA (partial): TGTGCTAGCAGTTCCGGGACAGGGGGCTATAATTCGCCCCTCTAC. This translates into CASSSGTGGYNSPLY. The full CDR3 protein reads CASSSGTGGYNSPLYF.

Comments on this clone: The germline and genes are mouse ones. The read finishes 1 residue shy of the CDR3 end, and the germline J gene is used to complete it. This chain uses TRBV31 with TRBJ1-2; weak D call: TRBD1 (6 bases). Germline CDR1 reads GKSSPN; CDR2 reads SITVG. Trimming stripped 0 bases from V and 2 bases from J, with 10 bases between. This CDR3 spans 14 amino acids. The sequenced CDR3 bases are TGTGCCTGGAGTCTAGCAGGGGCCAACTCCGACTACACC. Its protein is CAWSLAGANSDYT. The full CDR3 reads CAWSLAGANSDYTF.

This clone was recorded a few times. Mouse germline and gene names are used. The CDR3 goes on 1 residue after the read ends, and that part is filled in from the germline J gene. V gene TRBV1 combines with J gene TRBJ2-2; TRBD1 agrees at 12 bases. Germline-derived CDR1 and CDR2 are NSQYPW and LRSPGD (reference sequence). V gave up 0 bases and J gave up 6 bases; unmatched junction bases: 5. The CDR3 has 17 amino acids. The part of the CDR3 DNA that was read is TGCACCTGCAGTGCAGATGTGGGGACAGGGGGCCCCGGGCAGCTCTAC. Translating it yields CTCSADVGTGGPGQLY. The entire CDR3 reads CTCSADVGTGGPGQLYF.

For this clone: Gene labels here are mouse ones. The observed sequence ends 1 residue before the CDR3 terminus, with the missing tail filled in from the germline J gene. This sequence joins TRBV13-2 and TRBJ2-2, with unresolved D. Germline-derived CDR1 and CDR2 are NNHNN and SYGAGS (reference sequence). Trimming took off 2 bases at V and 0 bases at J, with 5 bases between the two ends. The CDR3 sequence is 14 residues long. The CDR3 bases that were read are TGTGCCAGCGGTGACATTCCAAACACCGGGCAGCTCTAC. This gives the protein CASGDIPNTGQLY. The entire CDR3 sequence reads CASGDIPNTGQLYF.

Sample share makes this clone medium-sized. Gene names are the mouse ones. The read finishes 1 residue shy of the CDR3 end, and the germline J gene is used to complete it. J is TRBJ2-3 and V is TRBV23; no DNA check was done on the table's D call, TRBD1. Germline CDR1 reads KGHTA; CDR2 reads FQNQQP. The CDR3 length is 13 residues. The CDR3 region is CSSSPGTYETLYF. The part of the CDR3 DNA that was read is TGCTCCAGCAGTCCCGGGACATACGAAACGCTGTAT.

This clone was found a few times. The germline and genes are mouse ones. The read is 1 residue too short to cover the CDR3 end, so that end is filled in from the germline J gene. The J gene is TRBJ2-5, the V gene TRBV26; TRBD2 aligns across 7 bases. The ends lost 4 bases at V and 6 bases at J; junction bases unmatched: 4. Germline CDR1 and CDR2: KGHPV and FQNQEV (reference sequence). The CDR3 is 13 amino acids. CDR3 DNA, as far as it was read: TGTGCCAGCAGTCCCCGCTGGGGGGACACCCAGTAC. Encoded protein: CASSPRWGDTQY. The CDR3 in its entirety is CASSPRWGDTQYF.

This clone came up a few times. Genes here carry mouse names. Coverage ceases 1 residue before the CDR3 finishes, and the germline J gene fills in the end. The chain links TRBV23 to TRBJ2-1; the D call of TRBD2 is as the table states it, not checked on the DNA. Germline V lookup: CDR1 KGHTA, CDR2 FQNQQP. CDR3 length: 15 residues. The sequenced part of the CDR3 DNA is TGCTCCAGCAGCTCGGACTGGGGGGGCTATGCTGAGCAGTTC. It specifies CSSSSDWGGYAEQF. In full, the CDR3 reads CSSSSDWGGYAEQFF.

The sample holds a few counts of this clone. Gene names follow the mouse nomenclature. The read ends 1 residue before the CDR3 terminus; that terminus is restored from the germline J gene. This sequence joins TRBV16 and TRBJ2-3; TRBD1 matches at 8 bases. Unmatched junction bases numbered 1, after V lost 1 base and J lost 4 bases. The CDR3 sequence is 14 residues long. CDR1 is SGHSA and CDR2 is FRNQAP in the germline V gene. The CDR3 spells CASSLGTGSETLYF. The covered CDR3 bases are TGTGCAAGCAGCTTAGGGACAGGGTCAGAAACGCTGTAT.

As regards this clone: Gene names denote mouse genes. The DNA ends 1 residue before the CDR3 does, and the rest of the CDR3 is filled in from the germline J gene. V is TRBV15 and J is TRBJ2-2; tentatively, D is TRBD1 or TRBD2 (5 bases each). The CDR3 length is 14 residues. Trimming removed 6 bases from V and 0 bases from J, with 8 bases in between. Germline assignment: CDR1 SGHND and CDR2 FRSKSL. The DNA read from the CDR3 is TGTGCCAGCAGGGGGACGGCAAACACCGGGCAGCTCTAC. It codes for CASRGTANTGQLY. In full, the CDR3 reads CASRGTANTGQLYF. The complete variable domain, with remaining parts taken from reference TRBV15 and TRBJ2-2, reads DAGVTQTPRHEVAEKGQTIILKCEPVSGHNDLFWYRQTKIQGLELLSYFRSKSLMEDGGAFKDRFKAEMLNSSFSTLKIQPTEPKDSAVYLCASRGTANTGQLYFGEGSKLTVL.

There are a few counts of this clone. Gene labels here are mouse ones. The CDR3 end is not reached by the read, which stops 1 residue before it; the germline J gene fills it in. The rearrangement links TRBV26 to TRBJ1-2, with D unresolved. The CDR3 sequence is 12 residues long. Germline assignment: CDR1 KGHPV and CDR2 FQNQEV (reference sequence). V dropped 1 base and J dropped 4 bases, with 4 bases sitting between them. CDR3 sequence reads: CASSLWGSDYTF. CDR3 DNA (partial): TGTGCCAGCAGTCTGTGGGGCTCCGACTACACC.

As concerns this clone: The germline and genes are mouse ones. The read halts 1 residue ahead of the CDR3 end, with the missing end drawn from the germline J gene. This chain joins TRBV1 and TRBJ1-3; D ambiguous. Germline V CDR1 and CDR2: NSQYPW, LRSPGD (reference sequence). V lost 4 bases to trimming and J lost 2 bases, with 9 bases between them. The CDR3 consists of 14 residues. This chain's CDR3 is CTCSGPGTGNTLYF. Partial CDR3 DNA: TGCACCTGCAGTGGTCCCGGGACTGGAAATACGCTCTAT.

Worth noting for this clone: Mouse names are used for the genes. Read coverage stops 1 residue before the CDR3 terminus; the germline J gene supplies the remainder. The J gene is TRBJ1-6, the V gene TRBV12-1; D unresolved. TRBJ1-6 is treated as an ORF (open reading frame) with a function not yet certain. Germline V CDR1 and CDR2: SGHSN, HYEKVE. The V gene lost 1 base and the J gene lost 9 bases, with 9 bases spanning the gap. The CDR3 is 13 amino acids. The CDR3 spells CASSLSGGSPLYF. CDR3 DNA, as far as it was read: TGTGCCAGCTCTCTTTCCGGCGGTTCGCCCCTCTAC.

This clone has just a few counts. These gene names are mouse names. The read terminates 1 residue ahead of where the CDR3 ends, so the germline J gene completes it. This chain uses TRBV14 with TRBJ2-7; TRBD1 matches 9 bases. V lost 5 bases and J lost 7; bases outside the gene matches: 7. Germline V CDR1 and CDR2: SGHDT, FRDEAV. The CDR3 runs 13 residues. This CDR3 is CASSWGQGWEQYF. The CDR3 bases that were read are TGTGCCAGCAGCTGGGGACAGGGATGGGAACAGTAC.

This clone was seen a few times. Germline and genes here are mouse. The CDR3 end lies 1 residue beyond the end of the read and is filled in from the germline J gene. The V call is TRBV12-2, the J call TRBJ1-1; a weak D match, TRBD1 (5 bases). Germline V gene sequence: CDR1 SGHLS, CDR2 HYDKME. V lost 3 bases to trimming and J lost 0 bases, with 7 bases between them. This CDR3 is 13 amino acids long. The sequenced CDR3 bases are TGTGCCAGCTCTTGGACAACAAACACAGAAGTCTTC. Residues: CASSWTTNTEVF. The full CDR3 is CASSWTTNTEVFF.

In the case of this clone: Mouse gene names apply. The sequenced fragment ends 1 residue before the CDR3 boundary, so the rest is inferred from the germline J gene. This chain connects TRBV1 to TRBJ1-3; D perhaps matches TRBD1 (5 bases). V lost 0 bases and J lost 2, with 8 bases in between. Germline-derived CDR1 and CDR2 are NSQYPW and LRSPGD (reference sequence). The CDR3 loop spans 15 amino acids. The part of the CDR3 DNA that was read is TGCACCTGCAGTGCAGATCGCAGGGCTGGAAATACGCTCTAT. Its protein product is CTCSADRRAGNTLY. The CDR3 reads in full as CTCSADRRAGNTLYF. Full variable domain (remainder filled in from reference TRBV1 and TRBJ1-3): VTLLEQNPRWRLVPRGQAVNLRCILKNSQYPWMSWYQQDLQKQLQWLFTLRSPGDKEVKSLPGADYLATRVTDTELRLQVANMSQGRTLYCTCSADRRAGNTLYFGEGSRLIVV.

By sample share, this clone is large. The gene names given are mouse names. The CDR3 extends 1 residue past the end of the read, so its final part is completed from the germline J gene. The chain uses TRBV26 and TRBJ2-5; weak D call: TRBD1 (6 bases). With 6 bases removed from V and 3 bases from J, the gap between germline ends came to 7 bases. The CDR3 is 12 residues long. Germline CDR1 is KGHPV and CDR2 is FQNQEV (reference sequence). Incomplete CDR3 DNA: TGTGCCAGCAGACAGGGTCAAGACACCCAGTAC. This encodes CASRQGQDTQY. The complete CDR3 protein is CASRQGQDTQYF. The variable domain in full, with the rest retrieved from reference TRBV26 and TRBJ2-5, is NSKVIQTPRYLVKGQGQKAKMRCIPEKGHPVVFWYQQNKNNEFKFLINFQNQEVLQQIDMTEKRFSAECPSNSPCSLEIQSSEAGDSALYLCASRQGQDTQYFGPGTRLLVL.

This clone was seen only a few times. Mouse gene names apply. From the germline J gene comes the end of the CDR3, since the read stops 1 residue before it. The gene calls are TRBV13-1 and TRBJ2-1, with 11 bases matching TRBD1. J lost 7 bases, V lost 0 bases, and 3 bases had no gene match. The CDR3 contains 15 residues. In germline, CDR1 is NSHNY, CDR2 SYGAGN. Incomplete CDR3 DNA: TGTGCCAGCAGTGATGGGACAGGGGGCAAAGCTGAGCAGTTC. Translating gives CASSDGTGGKAEQF. The complete CDR3 protein is CASSDGTGGKAEQFF.

About this clone: Gene and germline names: mouse. The CDR3 is cut off 1 residue early in the read; its end comes from the germline J gene. This chain connects TRBV15 to TRBJ2-4, with D possibly being TRBD1 (6 bases). V dropped 5 bases and J dropped 4 bases, with 10 bases sitting between them. CDR3 length equals 13 residues. The germline CDR1 and CDR2 sequences are SGHND and FRSKSL. The sequenced CDR3 bases are TGTGCCAGCAGTCGGACAGTAAAAAACACCTTGTAC. This sequence encodes CASSRTVKNTLY. Given in full, the CDR3 is CASSRTVKNTLYF. Combining the CDR3 with reference TRBV15 and TRBJ2-4 gives the whole variable domain DAGVTQTPRHEVAEKGQTIILKCEPVSGHNDLFWYRQTKIQGLELLSYFRSKSLMEDGGAFKDRFKAEMLNSSFSTLKIQPTEPKDSAVYLCASSRTVKNTLYFGAGTRLSVL.

As for this clone: Genes and germline are mouse. The CDR3 end lies 1 residue beyond the end of the read and is filled in from the germline J gene. This chain links TRBV26 with TRBJ1-4, with D possibly being TRBD1 (5 bases). The V gene lost 3 bases and the J gene lost 3 bases, with 8 bases spanning the gap. This CDR3 spans 14 amino acids. From germline, CDR1 is KGHPV and CDR2 FQNQEV (reference sequence). The DNA read from the CDR3 is TGTGCCAGCAGTCTCCAGGGTCCCAACGAAAGATTATTT. Translated, it gives CASSLQGPNERLF. The entire CDR3 protein reads CASSLQGPNERLFF.

To note about this clone: Gene names are mouse gene names. The read gets to within 1 residue of the CDR3 end, and the germline J gene fills in the rest. The chain links TRBV15 to TRBJ1-1, with D unclear. The CDR3 length is 13 residues. Germline V lookup: CDR1 SGHND, CDR2 FRSKSL. V was trimmed by 3 bases and J by 0 bases, leaving 5 bases between them. Partial CDR3 DNA: TGTGCCAGCAGTTTCGGTGCAAACACAGAAGTCTTC. It codes for CASSFGANTEVF. The whole CDR3 protein is CASSFGANTEVFF.

Comment on this clone: The gene names here belong to mouse. CDR3: CSSSRDSNTEVFF. CDR3 DNA, as far as it was read: TGCTCCAGCAGCCGGGACAGTAACACAGAAGTCTTC. This chain connects TRBV23 to TRBJ1-1; the table assigns TRBD1, which was not confirmed against the DNA. The read ends 1 residue early relative to the CDR3; the germline J gene fills the gap. This CDR3 has 13 amino acids. Germline CDR1 KGHTA, CDR2 FQNQQP.

Comments on this clone: Gene names are the mouse ones. The read terminates 1 residue before the CDR3 end, so the remaining end is supplied by the germline J gene. Other DNA sequences within the sample encode an identical CDR3. The chain employs TRBV13-3 and TRBJ2-7; D gene ambiguous. This CDR3 comprises 13 residues. CDR1 and CDR2 (germline): NNHDY, SYVADS. V was shortened by 2 bases and J by 4 bases, with 10 bases between the two germline ends. CDR3 bases read: TGTGCCAGCAGTGAAGGCAGGTCATATGAACAGTAC. Amino acids: CASSEGRSYEQY. The full CDR3 protein reads CASSEGRSYEQYF.

Concerning this clone: Gene names and germline refer to mouse. The sequence runs out 1 residue before the end of the CDR3; the remainder is reconstructed from the germline J gene. The chain combines TRBV26 with TRBJ2-1, with a tentative D call TRBD1 (7 bases). This CDR3 spans 15 amino acids. Germline CDR1 reads KGHPV; CDR2 reads FQNQEV (reference sequence). V was trimmed by 2 bases and J by 0 bases, leaving 8 bases between them. The CDR3 bases that were read are TGTGCCAGCAGTCTGGAGGGGGCTAACTATGCTGAGCAGTTC. It translates to CASSLEGANYAEQF. The whole CDR3 region reads CASSLEGANYAEQFF. Filled out from reference TRBV26 and TRBJ2-1, the complete variable domain reads NSKVIQTPRYLVKGQGQKAKMRCIPEKGHPVVFWYQQNKNNEFKFLINFQNQEVLQQIDMTEKRFSAECPSNSPCSLEIQSSEAGDSALYLCASSLEGANYAEQFFGPGTRLTVL.

Remarks on this clone: Genes here carry mouse names. The read ends 1 residue early relative to the CDR3; the germline J gene fills the gap. This sequence joins TRBV26 and TRBJ1-4; 8 nucleotides align to TRBD1. The germline CDR1 and CDR2 sequences are KGHPV and FQNQEV (reference sequence). The CDR3 contains 14 residues. V shed 5 bases, J shed 1 base, and the junction held 0 bases outside the gene matches. CDR3 region: CASSGQGSNERLFF. The part of the CDR3 DNA that was read is TGTGCCAGCAGTGGACAGGGTTCCAACGAAAGATTATTT.

A note on this clone: Each gene name is a mouse one. The CDR3 end lies 1 residue beyond the end of the read and is filled in from the germline J gene. This rearrangement joins TRBV5 to TRBJ2-5; D perhaps matches TRBD1 (6 bases). CDR1 and CDR2 from the germline V gene are LGHNA and YNLKQL (reference sequence). The V and J ends lost 0 bases and 1 base respectively, with 11 bases between them. The CDR3 runs 16 residues. CDR3 protein: CASSQDLGHHQDTQYF. The sequenced part of the CDR3 DNA is TGTGCCAGCAGCCAAGATTTGGGACACCACCAAGACACCCAGTAC.